The rows below give T cell receptor beta chains drawn from one sample of a study of blood T cell repertoires in COVID-19. Generated by immunoSEQ multiplex PCR, the TCRdb table keeps only in-frame clones and is missing some. The data show 57,000 or so clones, 70% to 90% seen once. Sequencing used peripheral blood. The receptor source for this set is a man aged 70-80 years with acute or convalescent COVID-19. Each CDR3 is given with its conserved first and last residue. A D gene is named only where the DNA matches it firmly. Clone size is stated in some rows and not others, as once, few, many or a class when expanded.

clone_size: .; j_call: TRBJ2-5; d_call: .; v_call: TRBV7-9; cdr3_nt: TGTGCCAGCAGCTTCGGAATGGGCGGGGCAGAGACCCAGTACTTC; cdr3_aa: CASSFGMGGAETQYF
clone_size: .; j_call: TRBJ1-2; d_call: .; v_call: TRBV27; cdr3_nt: TGTGCCAGCAGTTTGTGGGGGGCGGGGGCGAACTATGGCTACACCTTC; cdr3_aa: CASSLWGAGANYGYTF
clone_size: .; j_call: TRBJ2-3; d_call: TRBD2; v_call: TRBV10-3; cdr3_nt: TGTGCCATCAGTGAGGGACTAGCGGGGGCCACAGATACGCAGTATTTT; cdr3_aa: CAISEGLAGATDTQYF
clone_size: once; j_call: TRBJ2-5; d_call: TRBD1; v_call: TRBV5-4; cdr3_nt: TGTGCCAGCAGCCAGACAGACAGGGACCAAGAGACCCAGTACTTC; cdr3_aa: CASSQTDRDQETQYF
clone_size: few; j_call: TRBJ2-3; d_call: TRBD2; v_call: TRBV27; cdr3_nt: TGTGCCAGCAGTCCCCGGGACTACTTCACAGATACGCAGTATTTT; cdr3_aa: CASSPRDYFTDTQYF
clone_size: .; j_call: TRBJ1-6; d_call: .; v_call: TRBV3-1/TRBV3-2; cdr3_nt: TGTGCCAGCAGCCAAGATCTACAGCAGAATTCACCCCTCCACTTT; cdr3_aa: CASSQDLQQNSPLHF
clone_size: .; j_call: TRBJ2-3; d_call: TRBD1; v_call: TRBV3-1/TRBV3-2; cdr3_nt: TGTGCCAGCAGCGACCGGGACAGGGAGACGCAGTATTTT; cdr3_aa: CASSDRDRETQYF
clone_size: .; j_call: TRBJ1-1; d_call: .; v_call: TRBV19; cdr3_nt: TGTGCCAGTAGTCCAGGACCGGGGGTGTATGCTTTCTTT; cdr3_aa: CASSPGPGVYAFF
clone_size: .; j_call: TRBJ2-5; d_call: TRBD2; v_call: TRBV5-1; cdr3_nt: TGCGCCAGCAGCTTGGACCCTCGGACTAGCGGGCCAGAGACCCAGTACTTC; cdr3_aa: CASSLDPRTSGPETQYF
clone_size: .; j_call: TRBJ2-6; d_call: .; v_call: TRBV6-1; cdr3_nt: TGTGCCAGCAGTTTAGGAGGGCTCGGGGCCAACGTCCTGACTTTC; cdr3_aa: CASSLGGLGANVLTF
clone_size: .; j_call: TRBJ1-2; d_call: TRBD1; v_call: TRBV28; cdr3_nt: TGTGCCAGCAGTTCCACCGGGACAGGGGTTTTCTATGGCTACACCTTC; cdr3_aa: CASSSTGTGVFYGYTF
clone_size: .; j_call: TRBJ2-1; d_call: TRBD2; v_call: TRBV5-1; cdr3_nt: TGCGCCAGCAGCCCCCGAATAGGGACTAGCGGGTACAATGAGCAGTTCTTC; cdr3_aa: CASSPRIGTSGYNEQFF
clone_size: once; j_call: TRBJ2-1; d_call: TRBD2; v_call: TRBV27; cdr3_nt: TGTGCCAGCAGTAGGGGAGGGGAGCAGTTCTTC; cdr3_aa: CASSRGGEQFF
clone_size: once; j_call: TRBJ2-5; d_call: .; v_call: TRBV7-8; cdr3_nt: TGTGCCAGCGGTCGACAGACACAAGAGACCCAGTACTTC; cdr3_aa: CASGRQTQETQYF
clone_size: .; j_call: TRBJ1-2; d_call: .; v_call: TRBV7-9; cdr3_nt: TGTGCCAGCAGTCTTGTAGGGGGAGAGGCGAACTATGGCTACACCTTC; cdr3_aa: CASSLVGGEANYGYTF
clone_size: once; j_call: TRBJ2-5; d_call: TRBD2; v_call: TRBV5-6; cdr3_nt: TGTGCCAGCAGCTTGGTAGGCGAGCGGGGGCAAGAGACCCAGTACTTC; cdr3_aa: CASSLVGERGQETQYF
clone_size: .; j_call: TRBJ2-7; d_call: .; v_call: TRBV5-1; cdr3_nt: TGCGCCAGCAGCTTGGGTGGGAGCTCCTACGAGCAGTACTTC; cdr3_aa: CASSLGGSSYEQYF
clone_size: .; j_call: TRBJ2-5; d_call: TRBD2; v_call: TRBV24-1; cdr3_nt: TGTGCCACCAGTGATCCCCGGACTAGCGGGGAGACCCAGTACTTC; cdr3_aa: CATSDPRTSGETQYF
clone_size: .; j_call: TRBJ2-5; d_call: TRBD2; v_call: TRBV7-7; cdr3_nt: TGTGCTAGCAGCTTAGTGGGGGGGATCCAAGAGACCCAGTACTTC; cdr3_aa: CASSLVGGIQETQYF
clone_size: .; j_call: TRBJ2-7; d_call: TRBD1; v_call: TRBV11-2; cdr3_nt: TGTGCCAGCGGACAGGGCTACGAGCAGTACTTC; cdr3_aa: CASGQGYEQYF
clone_size: .; j_call: TRBJ1-6; d_call: TRBD1; v_call: TRBV5-1; cdr3_nt: TGCGCCAGCAGCTCTCTGACAGGGTCGCTTGATTCACCCCTCCACTTT; cdr3_aa: CASSSLTGSLDSPLHF
clone_size: .; j_call: TRBJ2-2; d_call: TRBD1; v_call: TRBV7-2; cdr3_nt: TGTGCCAGCAGCTACCGGACAGGGACCGGGGAGCTGTTTTTT; cdr3_aa: CASSYRTGTGELFF
clone_size: few; j_call: TRBJ2-7; d_call: TRBD2; v_call: TRBV29-1; cdr3_nt: TGCAGCGTTGTAGGATTGGCTAGCGGGGCCTACGAGCAGTACTTC; cdr3_aa: CSVVGLASGAYEQYF
clone_size: .; j_call: TRBJ2-7; d_call: .; v_call: TRBV7-9; cdr3_nt: TGTGCCAGCAGCTTAGTTACCGGGGGGCAATACGAGCAGTACTTC; cdr3_aa: CASSLVTGGQYEQYF
clone_size: .; j_call: TRBJ1-5; d_call: TRBD1; v_call: TRBV4-1; cdr3_nt: TGCGCCAGCAGCCAAGGTTTGGACAGGCCCAATCAGCCCCAGCATTTT; cdr3_aa: CASSQGLDRPNQPQHF
clone_size: .; j_call: TRBJ2-3; d_call: .; v_call: TRBV2; cdr3_nt: TGTGCCAGCAGTTTCGGTCTAGCAGGCGCAGATACGCAGTATTTT; cdr3_aa: CASSFGLAGADTQYF
clone_size: .; j_call: TRBJ2-1; d_call: TRBD2; v_call: TRBV7-2; cdr3_nt: TGTGCCAGCAGCTCCCTCCTACCGACTAGCGGGGGCTACAATGAGCAGTTCTTC; cdr3_aa: CASSSLLPTSGGYNEQFF
clone_size: .; j_call: TRBJ2-1; d_call: TRBD2; v_call: TRBV10-1; cdr3_nt: TGCGCCAGCAGTGAGTCCACTGGCGGGGGGAACAATGAGCAGTTCTTC; cdr3_aa: CASSESTGGGNNEQFF
clone_size: once; j_call: TRBJ2-7; d_call: .; v_call: TRBV7-2; cdr3_nt: TGTGCCAGCAGCTTAGGCAGGGGCGGGTACGAGCAGTACTTC; cdr3_aa: CASSLGRGGYEQYF
clone_size: .; j_call: TRBJ2-3; d_call: .; v_call: TRBV5-1; cdr3_nt: TGCGCCAGCAGCTGGATCGGGACATCTAGCACAGATACGCAGTATTTT; cdr3_aa: CASSWIGTSSTDTQYF
clone_size: .; j_call: TRBJ1-4; d_call: .; v_call: TRBV18; cdr3_nt: TGTGCCAGCTCACTCTATAGCCAAAATGAAAAACTGTTTTTT; cdr3_aa: CASSLYSQNEKLFF
clone_size: .; j_call: TRBJ2-7; d_call: TRBD1; v_call: TRBV5-1; cdr3_nt: TGCGCCAGCAGCTTGACAGGGGGCTTGAGGGAGCAGTACTTC; cdr3_aa: CASSLTGGLREQYF
clone_size: .; j_call: TRBJ1-1; d_call: TRBD1; v_call: TRBV25-1; cdr3_nt: TGTGCCAGCAGTGAAGCGACAGGGGCGGTCACTGAAGCTTTCTTT; cdr3_aa: CASSEATGAVTEAFF
clone_size: .; j_call: TRBJ2-7; d_call: .; v_call: TRBV6-4; cdr3_nt: TGTGCCAGCAGCACCCGCCCGGGGGTCGAGCAGTACTTC; cdr3_aa: CASSTRPGVEQYF
clone_size: .; j_call: TRBJ1-5; d_call: TRBD1; v_call: TRBV2; cdr3_nt: TGTGCCAGCAGAGGAGGACAGGGTGGTCATCAGCCCCAGCATTTT; cdr3_aa: CASRGGQGGHQPQHF
clone_size: .; j_call: TRBJ1-1; d_call: TRBD1; v_call: TRBV3-1/TRBV3-2; cdr3_nt: TGTGCCAGCAGCCCACAGGGGGGGTACACTGAAGCTTTCTTT; cdr3_aa: CASSPQGGYTEAFF
clone_size: .; j_call: TRBJ2-1; d_call: TRBD2; v_call: TRBV15; cdr3_nt: TGTGCCACCAGCAGAGACGGGGGGAGCTCCTACAATGAGCAGTTCTTC; cdr3_aa: CATSRDGGSSYNEQFF
clone_size: .; j_call: TRBJ2-1; d_call: .; v_call: TRBV11-2; cdr3_nt: TGTGCCAGCAGCTTAGATCTCGGGAGCCGCTCCTACAATGAGCAGTTCTTC; cdr3_aa: CASSLDLGSRSYNEQFF
clone_size: .; j_call: TRBJ2-5; d_call: .; v_call: TRBV7-2; cdr3_nt: TGTGCCAGCAGCAGGTCCTGGGCCCAAGAGACCCAGTACTTC; cdr3_aa: CASSRSWAQETQYF
clone_size: .; j_call: TRBJ1-1; d_call: .; v_call: TRBV29-1; cdr3_nt: TGCAGCGTCCATAGCCCCGGACAGAACACTGAAGCTTTCTTT; cdr3_aa: CSVHSPGQNTEAFF
clone_size: .; j_call: TRBJ2-6; d_call: .; v_call: TRBV19; cdr3_nt: TGTGCCAGTAAAGAGGGTATAGGATCGTCGGGGGCCAACGTCCTGACTTTC; cdr3_aa: CASKEGIGSSGANVLTF
clone_size: .; j_call: TRBJ2-5; d_call: .; v_call: TRBV12-3/TRBV12-4; cdr3_nt: TGTGCCAGCACCTTCCAGGAGGTCGAGACCCGGTACTTC; cdr3_aa: CASTFQEVETRYF
clone_size: .; j_call: TRBJ1-2; d_call: .; v_call: TRBV2; cdr3_nt: TGTGCCAGCGATTTAGCGGCTATGGATGGCTACACCTTC; cdr3_aa: CASDLAAMDGYTF
clone_size: .; j_call: TRBJ2-5; d_call: TRBD2; v_call: TRBV11-2; cdr3_nt: TGTGCCAGCAGCTTATGGCGGACTAGAGTCGTAACACAAGAGACCCAGTACTTC; cdr3_aa: CASSLWRTRVVTQETQYF
clone_size: .; j_call: TRBJ1-1; d_call: TRBD1; v_call: TRBV7-2; cdr3_nt: TGTGCCAGCAGCTTATTAGGCCAGGGGGCGACCCCGGCTTTCTTT; cdr3_aa: CASSLLGQGATPAFF
clone_size: .; j_call: TRBJ1-1; d_call: .; v_call: TRBV18; cdr3_nt: TGTGCCAGCTCACCCAGCAGGGGCTCTGAAGCTTTCTTT; cdr3_aa: CASSPSRGSEAFF
clone_size: .; j_call: TRBJ1-5; d_call: .; v_call: TRBV5-3; cdr3_nt: TGTGCCAGAAGCTTGGCCTCTGTGTCCGGGGTTTCCCCTGAGAGCAATCAGCCCCAGCATTTT; cdr3_aa: CARSLASVSGVSPESNQPQHF
clone_size: .; j_call: TRBJ2-1; d_call: TRBD2; v_call: TRBV7-9; cdr3_nt: TGTGCCAGCAGCCTGCTCACAGCGGGGGGGCGGGGTGAGCAGTTCTTC; cdr3_aa: CASSLLTAGGRGEQFF
clone_size: .; j_call: TRBJ2-3; d_call: TRBD1; v_call: TRBV5-4; cdr3_nt: TGTGCCAGCAGCTCAGCCGGGACAGGGTTTAGAACAGATACGCAGTATTTT; cdr3_aa: CASSSAGTGFRTDTQYF
clone_size: .; j_call: TRBJ2-6; d_call: .; v_call: TRBV3-1/TRBV3-2; cdr3_nt: TGTGCCAGCAGTCAGGAGGTAGGTGGGGCCAACGTCCTGACTTTC; cdr3_aa: CASSQEVGGANVLTF
clone_size: .; j_call: TRBJ2-1; d_call: .; v_call: TRBV7-2; cdr3_nt: TGTGCCAGCAGCAACCTCGGCGGGGTGTACAATGAGCAGTTCTTC; cdr3_aa: CASSNLGGVYNEQFF
clone_size: .; j_call: TRBJ2-1; d_call: .; v_call: TRBV5-1; cdr3_nt: TGCGCCAGCAACTCCTTGATTGGGGCCAATGAGCAGTTCTTC; cdr3_aa: CASNSLIGANEQFF
clone_size: once; j_call: TRBJ1-1; d_call: .; v_call: TRBV10-1; cdr3_nt: TGCGCCAGCAGTGGGGGGCCTAAGGGGGACACTGAAGCTTTCTTT; cdr3_aa: CASSGGPKGDTEAFF
clone_size: .; j_call: TRBJ1-6; d_call: .; v_call: TRBV6-5; cdr3_nt: TGTGCCAGCACCCCCCGGGGTGGCGCTTCACCCCTCCACTTT; cdr3_aa: CASTPRGGASPLHF
clone_size: once; j_call: TRBJ1-3; d_call: TRBD1; v_call: TRBV13; cdr3_nt: TGTGCCAGCAGCTCTAAAGGACAGGGGGATGGAAACACCATATATTTT; cdr3_aa: CASSSKGQGDGNTIYF